One sample yielded the 7 T cell receptor beta chains listed below, sequenced in a study of blood T cells in healthy people across ages. Primers used in a second PCR of about 6 to 11 cycles were a sample-barcoded 5' primer and a J-beta primer mix. TCRdb itself ran the 5' RACE reads through MiXCR, one entry per CDR3 protein. Seen here are about 1,500,000 distinct CDR3 sequences, under 30% observed once, and the top ten hold more than 6%. Sequences were obtained from blood. The receptor source for this set is a woman in her 30s in good health.

This clonotype is a singleton in its sample. The rearrangement uses TRBV24-1 and TRBJ2-7; 14 nucleotides align to TRBD2. Unmatched junction bases numbered 7, after V lost 6 bases and J lost 7 bases. The germline gives CDR1 KGHDR, CDR2 SFDVKD. The CDR3 extends over 15 amino acids. In nucleotides, the CDR3 is TGTGCCACCAGTTCCCCGGGACTAGCGGGGGATGAGCAGTACTTC. Amino acid sequence: CATSSPGLAGDEQYF.

This clonotype was detected only a few times. CDR3 in amino acids: CASSSSGRSFF. In DNA form, the CDR3 reads TGTGCCAGCAGTAGCAGTGGCCGGAGTTTCTTT. This chain links TRBV7-2 with TRBJ1-1, with D unclear. The CDR3 covers 11 residues. V was shortened by 6 bases and J by 13 bases, with 15 bases between the two germline ends. Germline CDR1 and CDR2: SGHTA and FQGNSA.

As concerns this clonotype: Being one base from a much bigger clone, this may be a read error. This chain joins TRBV6-1 and TRBJ2-7, with TRBD1 identical over 7 bases. There are 16 residues in the CDR3. Germline V lookup: CDR1 MNHNS, CDR2 SASEGT. In DNA form, the CDR3 reads TGTGCCGGCAGTGACCCCCGACAGGGCAAAACCTACGAGCAGTACTTC. It codes for CAGSDPRQGKTYEQYF.

J is TRBJ2-1 and V is TRBV12-3 or TRBV12-4; TRBD2 aligns across 7 bases. The J segment lost 6 bases and the V segment lost 7 bases, leaving 6 bases of the junction unmatched. This CDR3 is 13 amino acids long. The CDR3 sequence: CASTKTSFNEQFF. The CDR3, as DNA: TGTGCCAGCACCAAGACTAGCTTCAATGAGCAGTTCTTC.

The rearrangement uses TRBV4-1 and TRBJ2-7; D perhaps matches TRBD2 (5 bases). V gave up 2 bases and J gave up 12 bases, with 20 bases separating them. CDR3 length: 14 amino acids. The germline CDR1 and CDR2 sequences are MGHRA and YSYEKL. The DNA for the CDR3 is TGCGCCAGCAGCCAACGGGATACCTGGGAGACCCGGTACTTC. This translates into CASSQRDTWETRYF.

The V call is TRBV20-1, the J call TRBJ2-3, with 8 bases identical to TRBD2. Trimming at V came to 6 bases and at J to 6 bases, leaving 11 bases not matched to a gene. The germline V gene encodes CDR1 DFQATT and CDR2 SNEGSKA (reference sequence). The CDR3 contains 14 residues. The CDR3 region has the DNA TGCAGTGCCCAACGGGGGGGCCCTGTTGATACGCAGTATTTT. It encodes CSAQRGGPVDTQYF.

This clonotype was counted a few times. This chain uses TRBV2 with TRBJ2-7; 7 bases map to TRBD1. This CDR3 comprises 17 residues. With V trimmed by 3 bases and J by 2 bases, 13 bases remained unmatched. The germline V gene encodes CDR1 SNHLY and CDR2 FYNNEI. The CDR3 coding sequence is TGTGCCAGCAGTGATCGGCCAGGGACAGCACGCGCCTACGAGCAGTACTTC. This translates into CASSDRPGTARAYEQYF.